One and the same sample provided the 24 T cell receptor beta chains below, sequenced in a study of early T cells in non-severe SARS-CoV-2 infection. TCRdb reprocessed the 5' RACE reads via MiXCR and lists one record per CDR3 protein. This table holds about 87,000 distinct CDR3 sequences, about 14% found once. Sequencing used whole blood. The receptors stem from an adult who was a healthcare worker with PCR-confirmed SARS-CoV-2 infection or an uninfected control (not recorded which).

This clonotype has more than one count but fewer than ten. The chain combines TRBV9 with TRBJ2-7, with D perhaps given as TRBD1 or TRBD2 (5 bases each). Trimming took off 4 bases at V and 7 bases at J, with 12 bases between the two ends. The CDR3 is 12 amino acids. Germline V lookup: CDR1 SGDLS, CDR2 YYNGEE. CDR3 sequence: CASSRGEGEQYF. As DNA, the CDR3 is TGTGCCAGCAGCCGAGGAGAGGGGGAGCAGTACTTC.

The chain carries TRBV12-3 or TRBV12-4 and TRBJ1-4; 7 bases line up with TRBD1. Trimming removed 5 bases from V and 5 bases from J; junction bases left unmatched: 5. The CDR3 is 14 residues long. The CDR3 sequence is CASSRTGPNEKLFF. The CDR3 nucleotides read TGTGCCAGCAGTCGGACAGGCCCGAATGAAAAACTGTTTTTT.

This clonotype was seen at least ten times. Here the CDR3 reads CASSRGQGIQETQYF. The CDR3, as DNA: TGTGCCAGTAGTCGGGGACAGGGAATTCAAGAGACCCAGTACTTC. The rearrangement joins TRBV19 to TRBJ2-5; 9 positions match TRBD1. Germline loops: CDR1 LNHDA, CDR2 SQIVND (reference sequence). V shed 5 bases and J 2 bases; nucleotides not matched to a gene: 6. This CDR3 region has 15 residues.

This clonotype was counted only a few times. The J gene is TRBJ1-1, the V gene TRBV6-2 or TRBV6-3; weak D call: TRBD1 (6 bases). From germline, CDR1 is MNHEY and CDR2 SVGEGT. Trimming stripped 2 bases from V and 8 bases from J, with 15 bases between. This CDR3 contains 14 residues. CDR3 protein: CASSYIPGTTEAFF. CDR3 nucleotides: TGTGCCAGCAGTTACATCCCCGGGACAACGGAAGCTTTCTTT.

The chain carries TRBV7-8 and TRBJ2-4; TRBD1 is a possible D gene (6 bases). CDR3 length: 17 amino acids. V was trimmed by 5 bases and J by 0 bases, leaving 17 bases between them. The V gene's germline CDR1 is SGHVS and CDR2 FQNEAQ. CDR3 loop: CASSQSGTSKAKNIQYF. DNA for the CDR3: TGTGCCAGCAGCCAATCCGGGACATCAAAAGCCAAAAACATTCAGTACTTC.

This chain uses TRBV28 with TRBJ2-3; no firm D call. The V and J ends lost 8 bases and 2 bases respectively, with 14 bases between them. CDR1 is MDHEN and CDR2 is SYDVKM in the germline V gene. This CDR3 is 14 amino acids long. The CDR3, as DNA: TGTGCCAGCGGAACCGGCCCGATCACAGATACGCAGTATTTT. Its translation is CASGTGPITDTQYF.

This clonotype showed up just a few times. The CDR3 nucleotides are TGCAGCGTTGCGTCTAGCGGGACCTCCTACGAGCAGTACTTC. Amino acids: CSVASSGTSYEQYF. The gene calls are TRBV29-1 and TRBJ2-7, with 9 positions matching TRBD2. CDR1 is SQVTM and CDR2 is ANQGSEA in the germline V gene. The length of the CDR3 is 14 residues. V lost 4 bases to trimming and J lost 0 bases; unmatched junction nucleotides: 4.

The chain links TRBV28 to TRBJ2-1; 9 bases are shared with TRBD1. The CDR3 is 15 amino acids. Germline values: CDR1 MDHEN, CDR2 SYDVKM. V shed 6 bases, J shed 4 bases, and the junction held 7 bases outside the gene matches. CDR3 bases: TGTGCCAGCAGCTCCGGACAGGGGCGTTACAATGAGCAGTTCTTC. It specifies CASSSGQGRYNEQFF.

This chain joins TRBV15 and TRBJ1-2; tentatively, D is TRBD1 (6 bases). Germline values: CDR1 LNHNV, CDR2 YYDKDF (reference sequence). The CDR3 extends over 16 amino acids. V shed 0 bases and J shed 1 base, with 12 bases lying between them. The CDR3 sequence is CATSRETGGYNYGYTF. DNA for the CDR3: TGTGCCACCAGCAGAGAGACAGGCGGGTATAACTATGGCTACACCTTC.

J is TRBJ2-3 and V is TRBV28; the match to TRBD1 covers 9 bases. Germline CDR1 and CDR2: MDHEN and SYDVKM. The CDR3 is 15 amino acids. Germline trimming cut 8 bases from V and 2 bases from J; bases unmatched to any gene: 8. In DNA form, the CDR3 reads TGTGCCAGCCGAACAGGGGGCGCAGCCACAGATACGCAGTATTTT. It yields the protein CASRTGGAATDTQYF.

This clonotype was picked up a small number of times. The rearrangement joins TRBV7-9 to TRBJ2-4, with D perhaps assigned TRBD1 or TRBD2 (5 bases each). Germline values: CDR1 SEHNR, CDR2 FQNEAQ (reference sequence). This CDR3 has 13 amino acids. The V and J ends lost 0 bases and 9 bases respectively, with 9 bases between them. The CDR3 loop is CASSLAGEGIQYF. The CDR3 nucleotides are TGTGCCAGCAGCTTAGCGGGGGAAGGCATTCAGTACTTC.

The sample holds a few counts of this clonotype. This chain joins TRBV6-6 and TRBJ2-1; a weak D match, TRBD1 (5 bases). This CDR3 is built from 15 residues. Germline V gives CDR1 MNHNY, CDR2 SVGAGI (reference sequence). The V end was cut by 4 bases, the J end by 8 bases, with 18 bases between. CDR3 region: CASSFRSSRADEQFF. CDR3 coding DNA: TGTGCCAGCAGTTTTCGGTCGTCCAGGGCAGATGAGCAGTTCTTC.

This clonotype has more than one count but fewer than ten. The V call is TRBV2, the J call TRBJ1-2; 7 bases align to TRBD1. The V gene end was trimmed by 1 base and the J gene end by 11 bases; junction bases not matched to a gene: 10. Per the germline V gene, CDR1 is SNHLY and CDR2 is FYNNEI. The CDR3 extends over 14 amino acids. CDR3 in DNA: TGTGCCAGCAGTGAAGGAACGGGACAGTTGGTGTACACCTTC. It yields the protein CASSEGTGQLVYTF.

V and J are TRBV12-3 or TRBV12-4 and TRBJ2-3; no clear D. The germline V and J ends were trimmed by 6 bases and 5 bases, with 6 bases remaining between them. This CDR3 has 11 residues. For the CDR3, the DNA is TGTGCCAGCAGATATGAAGATACGCAGTATTTT. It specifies CASRYEDTQYF.

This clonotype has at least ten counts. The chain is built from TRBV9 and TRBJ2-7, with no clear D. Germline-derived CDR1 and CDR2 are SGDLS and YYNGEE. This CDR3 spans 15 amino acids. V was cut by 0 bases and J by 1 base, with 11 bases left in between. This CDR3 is CASSVEGSPSYEQYF. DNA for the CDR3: TGTGCCAGCAGCGTAGAGGGAAGCCCATCCTACGAGCAGTACTTC.

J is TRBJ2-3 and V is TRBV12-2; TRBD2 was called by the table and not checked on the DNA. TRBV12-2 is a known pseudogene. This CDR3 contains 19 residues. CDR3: CASRLAGTGTSGFGDTQYF. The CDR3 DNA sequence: TGTGCAAGTCGCTTAGCGGGGACCGGGACTAGCGGTTTTGGAGATACGCAGTATTTT.

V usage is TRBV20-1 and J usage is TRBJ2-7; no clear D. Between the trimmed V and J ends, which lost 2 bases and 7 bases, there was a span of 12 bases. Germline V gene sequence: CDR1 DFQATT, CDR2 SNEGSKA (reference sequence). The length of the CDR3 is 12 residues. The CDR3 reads CSARQAMGEQYF. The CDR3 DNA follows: TGCAGTGCTAGACAGGCCATGGGTGAGCAGTACTTC.

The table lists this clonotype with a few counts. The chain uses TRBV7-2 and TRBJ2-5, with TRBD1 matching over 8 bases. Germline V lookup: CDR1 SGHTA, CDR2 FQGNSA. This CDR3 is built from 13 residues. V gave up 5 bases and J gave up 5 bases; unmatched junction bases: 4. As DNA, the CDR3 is TGTGCCAGCAGCGGACAGGGTCGGGAGACCCAGTACTTC. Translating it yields CASSGQGRETQYF.

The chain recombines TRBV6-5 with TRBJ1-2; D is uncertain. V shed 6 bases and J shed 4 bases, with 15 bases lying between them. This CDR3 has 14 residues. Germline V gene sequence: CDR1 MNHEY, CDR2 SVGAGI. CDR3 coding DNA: TGTGCCAGCAGCCCCGACTACAGTGCCTATGGCTACACCTTC. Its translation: CASSPDYSAYGYTF.

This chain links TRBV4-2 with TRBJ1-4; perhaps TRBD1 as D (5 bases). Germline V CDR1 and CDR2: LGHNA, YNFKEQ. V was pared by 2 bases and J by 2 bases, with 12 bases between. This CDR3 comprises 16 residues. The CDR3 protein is CASSQSAGKTNEKLFF. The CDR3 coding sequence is TGTGCCAGCAGCCAATCGGCAGGGAAGACTAATGAAAAACTGTTTTTT.

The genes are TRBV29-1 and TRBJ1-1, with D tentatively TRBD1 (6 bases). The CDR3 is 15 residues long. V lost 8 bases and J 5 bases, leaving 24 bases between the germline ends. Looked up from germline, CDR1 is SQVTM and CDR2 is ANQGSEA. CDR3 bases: TGCAGCATCCGGCCCTCTGGAATTCAGGGGACTGAAGCTTTCTTT. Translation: CSIRPSGIQGTEAFF.

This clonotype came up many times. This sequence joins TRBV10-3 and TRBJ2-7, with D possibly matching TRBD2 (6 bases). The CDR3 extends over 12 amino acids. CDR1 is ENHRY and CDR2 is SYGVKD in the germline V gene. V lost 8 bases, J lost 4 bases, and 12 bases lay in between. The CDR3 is CAIGTGGYEQYF. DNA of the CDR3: TGTGCCATCGGCACCGGAGGGTACGAGCAGTACTTC.

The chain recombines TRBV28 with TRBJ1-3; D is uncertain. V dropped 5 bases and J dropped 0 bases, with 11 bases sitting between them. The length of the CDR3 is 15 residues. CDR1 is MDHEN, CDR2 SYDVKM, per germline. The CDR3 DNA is TGTGCCAGCAGTAGGACTCCTACCTCTGGAAACACCATATATTTT. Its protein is CASSRTPTSGNTIYF.

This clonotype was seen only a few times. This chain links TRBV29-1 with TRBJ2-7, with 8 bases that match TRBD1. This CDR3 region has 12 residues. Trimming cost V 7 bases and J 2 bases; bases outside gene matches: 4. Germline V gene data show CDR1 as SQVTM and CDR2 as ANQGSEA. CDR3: CSARTGTYEQYF. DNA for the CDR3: TGCAGCGCTCGGACAGGGACCTACGAGCAGTACTTC.